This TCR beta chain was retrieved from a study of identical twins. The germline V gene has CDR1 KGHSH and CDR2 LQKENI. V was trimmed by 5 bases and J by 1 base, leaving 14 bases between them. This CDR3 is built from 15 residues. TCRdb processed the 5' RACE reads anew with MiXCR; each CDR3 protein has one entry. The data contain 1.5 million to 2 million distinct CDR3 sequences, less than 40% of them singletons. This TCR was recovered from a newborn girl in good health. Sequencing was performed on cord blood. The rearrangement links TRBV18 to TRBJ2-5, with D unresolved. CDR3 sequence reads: CASSSFAPCQETQYF. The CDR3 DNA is TGTGCCAGCTCATCTTTCGCCCCGTGCCAAGAGACCCAGTACTTC.